This TCR beta chain was found in a study of T cell responses to AZD1222 COVID-19 vaccine. The protocol was immunoSEQ multiplex PCR, while the TCRdb copy is restricted to in-frame clones and leaves out a portion. Here the sample spans 150,000 to 200,000 clones, 85% to 90% being singletons. As regards this clone: As yet, its antigen is unknown.

V was pared by 8 bases and J by 9 bases, with 9 bases of the junction left unmatched. CDR1 MNHEY and CDR2 SVGAGI come from the germline V gene. The length of the CDR3 is 14 residues. Study findings and constraints: It was only six AZD1222 recipients who were seropositive at baseline. Nearly half of spike-specific TCRs reportedly target unmutated variant regions. CD4 TCRs covered the whole spike, strongest at regions 160-218 and 743-854.

This clonotype was obtained from an adult in good health. The sequences come from peripheral blood, collected on day 0 of AZD1222 vaccination. The rearrangement joins TRBV6-5 to TRBJ2-7, with 14 bases identical to TRBD2. CDR3 in DNA: TGTGCCAGCGCTTCAGGGACTAGCGGGAGTAGGCAGTACTTC. It yields the protein CASASGTSGSRQYF.